Listed below are T cell receptor beta chains from one sample, sequenced in a study of blood T cell repertoires in COVID-19. The assay was immunoSEQ multiplex PCR, and TCRdb's table has in-frame clones only and misses some. The sample yields about 200,000 clones, roughly nine tenths seen once. The specimen was peripheral blood. Receptors were obtained from a woman between 45 and 65 years old with COVID-19, enrolled during active disease. CDR3s leave out the opening cysteine and the closing phenylalanine or tryptophan. Rows may omit the clone size; those that give it use once, few, many or a size class.

clone_size v_call cdr3_aa
- TRBV3-1/TRBV3-2 ASSQGGKLF
- TRBV6-5 ASTALGGEKLF
- TRBV19 ASSTSSLQPQH
- TRBV2 ASSDGQRNSPLH
- TRBV15 ATSTPGGMRNEKLF
- TRBV4-3 ASSQARGQGSPYGYT
- TRBV6-5 ASSSRQRNQPQH
- TRBV5-1 ASSLQGTYGYT
- TRBV5-1 ASSLGGGGAGGSGANVLT
- TRBV11-2 ASSLAYNRASPRGGYT
- TRBV19 ASSIRGQGSYEQY
- TRBV12-5 ASGLNEASLNYT
- TRBV7-2 ASSLNPRRGAGGLSPLH
- TRBV2 ASRETHTGELF
- TRBV2 ASSGPTLNEKLF
- TRBV12-5 ASAFTLSSGANVLT
- TRBV24-1 ATSDPYTDTQY
- TRBV27 ATQRQLNTEAF
- TRBV5-4 ASSYPLGTGSTDTQY
- TRBV28 ASSFWNRKETQY
- TRBV6-2/TRBV6-3 ASSLGTRKNQPQH
- TRBV4-1 ASSQVRANEQF
once TRBV12-3/TRBV12-4 ASSPDSYGYT
once TRBV28 ASSEGVLRNTIY
- TRBV19 ASSTQRQGAGETQY
- TRBV6-6 ASIRKPNREGQYGYT
- TRBV15 ATSRAESSGNTIY